The present entry profiles one TCR beta chain with its context. This record comes from a study of blood T cell repertoires in COVID-19. Overall study: Whether acute or convalescent, the COVID-19 samples came from the United States, Italy and Spain. The cDNA or gDNA used as material had been derived from T cells, B-cell-depleted T cells, or PBMCs.

During active infection, Seattle patients enrolled and were then monitored through disease. V lost 2 bases, J lost 7 bases, and 5 bases stayed unmatched. Germline V gene lookup returns CDR1 KGHSH and CDR2 LQKENI. This CDR3 is 15 amino acids long. In the original workflow: Estimation of nucleated cell counts was performed using reference gene primer amplification. TCRdb's table, derived via immunoSEQ multiplex PCR, lists solely in-frame clones and lacks some. V, J and clone size reflect that table, while D and trimming were determined from the DNA. The profile shows 200,000 to 250,000 clones, 85% of them singletons.

This receptor was taken from a woman in her 70s with COVID-19, enrolled during active disease. Sequences were obtained from peripheral blood. V gene TRBV18 combines with J gene TRBJ2-2; 9 bases align to TRBD1. The CDR3 DNA reads as TGTGCCAGCTCACCAAGCCGGGACAGGGTCGGGGAGCTGTTTTTT. Translated, it gives CASSPSRDRVGELFF.